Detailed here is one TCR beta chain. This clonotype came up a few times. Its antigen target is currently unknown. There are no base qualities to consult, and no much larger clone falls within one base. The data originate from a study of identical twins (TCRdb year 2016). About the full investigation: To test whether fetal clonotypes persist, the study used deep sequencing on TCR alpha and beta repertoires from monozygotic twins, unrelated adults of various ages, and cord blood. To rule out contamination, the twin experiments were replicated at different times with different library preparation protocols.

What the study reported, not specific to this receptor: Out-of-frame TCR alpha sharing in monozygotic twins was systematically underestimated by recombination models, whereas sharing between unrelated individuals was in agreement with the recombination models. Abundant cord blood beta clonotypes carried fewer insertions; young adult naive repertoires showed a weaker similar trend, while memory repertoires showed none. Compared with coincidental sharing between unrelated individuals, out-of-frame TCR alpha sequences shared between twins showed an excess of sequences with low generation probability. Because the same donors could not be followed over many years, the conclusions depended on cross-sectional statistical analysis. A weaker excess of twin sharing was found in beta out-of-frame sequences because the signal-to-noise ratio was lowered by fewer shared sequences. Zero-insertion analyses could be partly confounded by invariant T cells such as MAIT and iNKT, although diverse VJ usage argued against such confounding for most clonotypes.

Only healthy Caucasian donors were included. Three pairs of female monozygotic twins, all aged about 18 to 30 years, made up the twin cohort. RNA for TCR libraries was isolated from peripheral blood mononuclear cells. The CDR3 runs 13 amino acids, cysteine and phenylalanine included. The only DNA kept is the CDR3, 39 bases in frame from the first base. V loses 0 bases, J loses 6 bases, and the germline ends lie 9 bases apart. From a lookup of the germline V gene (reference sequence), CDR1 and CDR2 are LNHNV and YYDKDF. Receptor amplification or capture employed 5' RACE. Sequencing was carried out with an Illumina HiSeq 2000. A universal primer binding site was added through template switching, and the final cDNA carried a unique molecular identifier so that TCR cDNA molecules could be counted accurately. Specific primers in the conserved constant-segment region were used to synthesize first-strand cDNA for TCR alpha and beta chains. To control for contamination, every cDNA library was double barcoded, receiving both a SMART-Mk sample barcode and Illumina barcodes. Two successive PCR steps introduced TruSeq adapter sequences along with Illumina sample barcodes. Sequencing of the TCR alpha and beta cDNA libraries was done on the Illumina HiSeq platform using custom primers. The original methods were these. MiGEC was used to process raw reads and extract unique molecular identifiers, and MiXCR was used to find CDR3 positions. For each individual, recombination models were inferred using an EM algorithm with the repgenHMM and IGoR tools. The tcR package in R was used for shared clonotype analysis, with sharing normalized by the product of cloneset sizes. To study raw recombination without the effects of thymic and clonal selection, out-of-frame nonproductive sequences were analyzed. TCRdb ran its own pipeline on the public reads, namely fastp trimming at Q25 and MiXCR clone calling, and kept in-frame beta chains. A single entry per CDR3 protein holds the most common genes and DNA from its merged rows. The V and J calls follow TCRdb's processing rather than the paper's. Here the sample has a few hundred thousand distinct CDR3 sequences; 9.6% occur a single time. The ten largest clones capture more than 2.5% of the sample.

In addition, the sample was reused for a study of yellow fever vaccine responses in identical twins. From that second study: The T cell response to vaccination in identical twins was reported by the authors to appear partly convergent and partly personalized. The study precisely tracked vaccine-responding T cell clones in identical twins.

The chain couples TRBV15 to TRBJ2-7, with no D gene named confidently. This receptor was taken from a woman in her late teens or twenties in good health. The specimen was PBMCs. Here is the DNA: TGTGCCACCAGCAGAGATATGAGCGCCGAGCAGTACTTC. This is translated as CATSRDMSAEQYF.